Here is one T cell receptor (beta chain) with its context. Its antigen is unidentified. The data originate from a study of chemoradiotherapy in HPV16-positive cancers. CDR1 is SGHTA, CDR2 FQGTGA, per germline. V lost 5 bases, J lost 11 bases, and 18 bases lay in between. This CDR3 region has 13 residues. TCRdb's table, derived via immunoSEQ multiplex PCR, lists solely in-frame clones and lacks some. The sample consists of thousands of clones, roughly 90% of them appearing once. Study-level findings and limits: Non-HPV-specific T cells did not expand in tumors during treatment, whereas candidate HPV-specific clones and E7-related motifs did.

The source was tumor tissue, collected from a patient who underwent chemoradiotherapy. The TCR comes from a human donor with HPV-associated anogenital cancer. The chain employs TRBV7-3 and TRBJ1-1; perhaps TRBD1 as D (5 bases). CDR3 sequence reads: CASSPLNGGGAFF. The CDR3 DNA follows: TGTGCCAGCAGCCCCTTGAACGGGGGAGGGGCTTTCTTT.